This TCR beta chain was documented in a study of cytomegalovirus exposure and HLA in healthy donors. Germline V lookup: CDR1 SGHDN, CDR2 FVKESK. V gave up 1 base and J gave up 0 bases, with 9 bases separating them. This CDR3 is built from 15 residues. PCR employed 60 Vbeta and 13 Jbeta primers. Libraries were prepared by immunoSEQ multiplex PCR; TCRdb keeps only in-frame clonotypes and omits some of them. The sample has 250,000 or so clones; approximately 80% are singletons. This TCR was recovered from a woman aged 60 to 75 in good health and CMV-seropositive. The sequenced sample was PBMCs. The rearrangement links TRBV14 to TRBJ1-1; D unresolved. The chain's CDR3 is CASSQAAGLNTEAFF. The CDR3 region has the DNA TGTGCCAGCAGCCAAGCGGCGGGATTGAACACTGAAGCTTTCTTT.